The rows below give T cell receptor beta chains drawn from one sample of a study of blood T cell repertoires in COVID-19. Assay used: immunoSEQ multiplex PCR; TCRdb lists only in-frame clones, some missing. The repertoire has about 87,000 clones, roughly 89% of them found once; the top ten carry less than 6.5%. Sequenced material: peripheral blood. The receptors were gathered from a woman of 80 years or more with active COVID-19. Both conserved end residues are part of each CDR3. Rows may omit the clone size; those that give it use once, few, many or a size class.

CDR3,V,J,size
CASRGGTSSYEQYF,TRBV6-6,TRBJ2-7,.
CASSSQSANYGYTF,TRBV28,TRBJ1-2,.
CASSLEGLRGQYF,TRBV5-1,TRBJ2-7,.
CASSEIRQGSQPQHF,TRBV2,TRBJ1-5,few
CASSPGTATDGETQYF,TRBV27,TRBJ2-5,once
CASSLIQGPYEQYF,TRBV14,TRBJ2-7,few
CASSATGNTGELFF,TRBV9,TRBJ2-2,.
CASSLSPGLAGGNTGELFF,TRBV7-6,TRBJ2-2,once
CASSSPGGTLVNNEQFF,TRBV7-3,TRBJ2-1,.
CASSPFGPTYNSPLHF,TRBV19,TRBJ1-6,.
CASRKSGSADTQYF,TRBV5-8,TRBJ2-3,.
CASSNQGHYNSPLHF,TRBV21-1,TRBJ1-6,few
CASSEAAAVNQPQHF,TRBV6-1,TRBJ1-5,.
CASSGANQETQYF,TRBV2,TRBJ2-5,few
CASSIFSGRAADTQYF,TRBV19,TRBJ2-3,.
CASSLDRGTEAFF,TRBV12-3/TRBV12-4,TRBJ1-1,.
CASSLRWAHYEQYF,TRBV28,TRBJ2-7,.
CASSLATGFPYEQYF,TRBV5-1,TRBJ2-7,once
CASSLVAGEHSPLHF,TRBV11-2,TRBJ1-6,.
CASSSALAGGMRAKNIQYF,TRBV6-2/TRBV6-3,TRBJ2-4,.
CASSSDRQGYGYTF,TRBV11-2,TRBJ1-2,.
CASSISYSSGTRPYNEQFF,TRBV5-6,TRBJ2-1,.
CASSEATAGGNTIYF,TRBV2,TRBJ1-3,once
CASRDPGAPQPQHF,TRBV2,TRBJ1-5,few
CASSGGRTPYEQYF,TRBV19,TRBJ2-7,.
CASTSDRALTDTQYF,TRBV5-6,TRBJ2-3,few
CASSLTTDSPGNTIYF,TRBV5-1,TRBJ1-3,once
CASSLGVAGADEQFF,TRBV28,TRBJ2-1,.
CASTPAGTGRQPQHF,TRBV28,TRBJ1-5,.
CASSLADFGDNEQFF,TRBV7-9,TRBJ2-1,.
CASSTTSGGELFF,TRBV12-3/TRBV12-4,TRBJ2-2,.
CASSQRVAGRFNEKLFF,TRBV14,TRBJ1-4,few
CATNAGSGYYEQYF,TRBV15,TRBJ2-7,.
CASTTTEKGNQPQHF,TRBV28,TRBJ1-5,.
CASSLWGDNEQFF,TRBV11-3,TRBJ2-1,.
CASSLAPPSGSIGNIQYF,TRBV7-2,TRBJ2-4,few
CASSQPGQGIYGYTF,TRBV14,TRBJ1-2,.
CASSSAGFNNEQFF,TRBV28,TRBJ2-1,.
CASSRTGRYGYTF,TRBV28,TRBJ1-2,.
CASVSFYEQYF,TRBV6-5,TRBJ2-7,.
CASSLRTSGRLDEQFF,TRBV7-9,TRBJ2-1,.
CASSSPDRGDISPLHF,TRBV6-5,TRBJ1-6,.
CASSTIRDTGYTF,TRBV2,TRBJ1-2,.
CASTLSPGQTYEQYF,TRBV7-8,TRBJ2-7,once
CASSATGGPTDTQYF,TRBV25-1,TRBJ2-3,.
CASSLRGGINGYTF,TRBV28,TRBJ1-2,once
CASSPRQGASGELFF,TRBV11-3,TRBJ2-2,.
CASRPLIGAGDNEQFF,TRBV19,TRBJ2-1,.
CASSPGDGGQYF,TRBV7-9,TRBJ2-7,.
CASSPQGRDNQPQHF,TRBV27,TRBJ1-5,once
CASSQEVSSGVPEELFF,TRBV7-2,TRBJ2-2,.
CASSPTSGTGELFF,TRBV18,TRBJ2-2,.
CASSLREGLVRYNEQFF,TRBV7-9,TRBJ2-1,.
CASSLVWGGRGEQFF,TRBV11-2,TRBJ2-1,.
CASSLTPIGVGTSTDTQYF,TRBV7-3,TRBJ2-3,few
CASAETSGHNEQFF,TRBV11-3,TRBJ2-1,.
CASSLAGGREAFF,TRBV7-6,TRBJ1-1,.
CASSTDRVTNEKLFF,TRBV19,TRBJ1-4,.
CAIKAGGPDTQYF,TRBV10-3,TRBJ2-3,.
CASSPRQGSSYEQYF,TRBV5-1,TRBJ2-7,.